This T cell receptor (beta chain) was profiled in a study of cytomegalovirus exposure and HLA in healthy donors. Turning to the study itself: An analysis done earlier identified almost 120 million unique TCR beta sequences from about 179 million T cells.

Donors were nominally healthy when sampled, though unrecorded immune exposures were likely. The CDR3 sequence is 16 residues long. In germline, CDR1 is SEHNR, CDR2 FQNEAQ (reference sequence). Comments on this clone: Its specificity is unknown. The junction departs from the called germline gene at one end, perhaps through a read error. The same CDR3 arises from other DNA sequences in this sample as well.

Study-wide points: In a later analysis, across HLA loci, associated TCR counts were highest for DRB1, lowest for HLA-C.

PCR used 60 Vbeta primers and 13 Jbeta primers. The data were produced by immunoSEQ multiplex PCR, yet TCRdb's version contains in-frame clones alone and is incomplete. The sample data list 90,000 to 150,000 clones. This chain uses TRBV7-9 with TRBJ1-3; D is perhaps TRBD1 (5 bases). Sequencing was done on a sample of PBMCs. This clonotype was obtained from a man between 18 and 35 years old in good health and CMV-seronegative. This CDR3 reads CASSSRGTRAGNTIYF. The CDR3, as DNA: TGTGCCAGCAGCTCCCGGGGGACCCGGGCCGGAAACACTATATATTTT. Combining the CDR3 with reference TRBV7-9 and TRBJ1-3 gives the whole variable domain DTGVSQNPRHKITKRGQNVTFRCDPISEHNRLYWYRQTLGQGPEFLTYFQNEAQLEKSRLLSDRFSAERPKGSFSTLEIQRTEQGDSAMYLCASSSRGTRAGNTIYFGEGSWLTVV.